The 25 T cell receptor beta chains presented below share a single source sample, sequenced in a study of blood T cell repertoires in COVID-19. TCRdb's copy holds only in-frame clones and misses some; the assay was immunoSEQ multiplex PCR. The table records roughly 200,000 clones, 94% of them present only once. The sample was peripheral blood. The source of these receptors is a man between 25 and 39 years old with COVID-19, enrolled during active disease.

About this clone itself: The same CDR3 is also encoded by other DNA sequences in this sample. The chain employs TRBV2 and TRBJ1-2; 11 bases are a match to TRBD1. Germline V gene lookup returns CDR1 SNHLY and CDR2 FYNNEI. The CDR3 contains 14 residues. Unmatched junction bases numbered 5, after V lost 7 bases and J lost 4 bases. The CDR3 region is CASTGQGAVYGYTF. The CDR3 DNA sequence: TGTGCCAGCACTGGACAGGGGGCTGTCTATGGCTACACCTTC.

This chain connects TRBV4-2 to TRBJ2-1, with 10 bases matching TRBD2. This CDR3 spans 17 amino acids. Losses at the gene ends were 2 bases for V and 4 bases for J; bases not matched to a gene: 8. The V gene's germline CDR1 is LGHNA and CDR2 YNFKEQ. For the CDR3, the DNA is TGTGCCAGCAGCCAACCTACTTTAGCGGGGGGATACAATGAGCAGTTCTTC. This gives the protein CASSQPTLAGGYNEQFF.

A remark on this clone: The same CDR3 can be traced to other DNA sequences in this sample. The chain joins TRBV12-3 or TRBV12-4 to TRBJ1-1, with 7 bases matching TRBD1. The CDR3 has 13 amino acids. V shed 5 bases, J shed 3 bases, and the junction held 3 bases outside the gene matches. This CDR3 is CASSPGGYTEAFF. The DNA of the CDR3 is TGTGCCAGCAGTCCAGGGGGGTACACTGAAGCTTTCTTT.

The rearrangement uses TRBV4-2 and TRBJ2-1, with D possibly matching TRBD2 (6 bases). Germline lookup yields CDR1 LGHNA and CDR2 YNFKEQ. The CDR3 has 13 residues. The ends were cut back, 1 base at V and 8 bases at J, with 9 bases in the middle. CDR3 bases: TGTGCCAGCAGCCAAGGCGGGGTGGATGAGCAGTTCTTC. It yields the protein CASSQGGVDEQFF.

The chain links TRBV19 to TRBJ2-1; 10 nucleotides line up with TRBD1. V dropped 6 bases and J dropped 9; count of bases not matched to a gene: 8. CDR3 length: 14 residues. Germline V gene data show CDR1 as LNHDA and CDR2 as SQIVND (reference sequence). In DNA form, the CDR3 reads TGTGCCAGTAGCCGGGACAGGGGAGGGGGTGAGCAGTTCTTC. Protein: CASSRDRGGGEQFF.

In DNA form, the CDR3 reads TGTGCCAGCAGTTTATCGAGGTCCGAGGGCGGAACTGAAGCTTTCTTT. Protein sequence: CASSLSRSEGGTEAFF. The chain has TRBV27 and TRBJ1-1; D unresolved. The CDR3 has 16 amino acids. The V gene lost 0 bases and the J gene lost 5 bases, with 16 bases spanning the gap. Looked up from germline, CDR1 is MNHEY and CDR2 is SMNVEV (reference sequence).

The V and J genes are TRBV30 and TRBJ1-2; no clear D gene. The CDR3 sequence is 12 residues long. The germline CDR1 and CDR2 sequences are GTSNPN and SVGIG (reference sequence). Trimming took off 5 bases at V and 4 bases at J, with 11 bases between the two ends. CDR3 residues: CAWADTLYGYTF. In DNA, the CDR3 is TGTGCCTGGGCAGACACCCTCTATGGCTACACCTTC. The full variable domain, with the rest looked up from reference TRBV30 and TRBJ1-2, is SQTIHQWPATLVQPVGSPLSLECTVEGTSNPNLYWYRQAAGRGLQLLFYSVGIGQISSEVPQNLSASRPQDRQFILSSKKLLLSDSGFYLCAWADTLYGYTFGSGTRLTVV.

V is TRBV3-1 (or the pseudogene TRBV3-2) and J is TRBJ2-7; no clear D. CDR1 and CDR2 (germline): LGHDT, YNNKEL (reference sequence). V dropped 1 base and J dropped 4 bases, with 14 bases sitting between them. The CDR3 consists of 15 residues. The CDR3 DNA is TGTGCCAGCAGCCAAGGCTACTCCCCGTCTTACGAGCAGTACTTC. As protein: CASSQGYSPSYEQYF.

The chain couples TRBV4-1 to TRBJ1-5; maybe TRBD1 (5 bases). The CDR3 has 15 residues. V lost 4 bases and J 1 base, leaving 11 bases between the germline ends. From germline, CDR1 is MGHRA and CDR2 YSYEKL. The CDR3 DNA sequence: TGCGCCAGCAGCCGAAACGCAGGGAGCAATCAGCCCCAGCATTTT. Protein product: CASSRNAGSNQPQHF.

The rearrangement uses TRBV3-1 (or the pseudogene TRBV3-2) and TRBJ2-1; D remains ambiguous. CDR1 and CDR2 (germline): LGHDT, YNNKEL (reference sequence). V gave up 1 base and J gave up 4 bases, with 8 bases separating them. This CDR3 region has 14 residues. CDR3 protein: CASSQGTPYNEQFF. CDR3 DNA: TGTGCCAGCAGCCAAGGAACACCGTACAATGAGCAGTTCTTC.

The DNA for the CDR3 is TGTGCCACCAGCAGAGCGGGACACCCAGAAATGAACACTGAAGCTTTCTTT. It codes for CATSRAGHPEMNTEAFF. V is TRBV15 and J is TRBJ1-1; perhaps TRBD1 as D (6 bases). The CDR3 has 17 amino acids. V lost 1 base to trimming and J lost 0 bases, with 15 bases between them. Germline lookup yields CDR1 LNHNV and CDR2 YYDKDF (reference sequence).

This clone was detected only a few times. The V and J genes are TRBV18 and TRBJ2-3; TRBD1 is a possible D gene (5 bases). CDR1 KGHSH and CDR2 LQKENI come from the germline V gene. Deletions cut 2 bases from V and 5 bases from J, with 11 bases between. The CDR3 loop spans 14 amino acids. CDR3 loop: CASSPGAQRDTQYF. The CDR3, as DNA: TGTGCCAGCTCACCAGGGGCCCAGAGAGATACGCAGTATTTT.

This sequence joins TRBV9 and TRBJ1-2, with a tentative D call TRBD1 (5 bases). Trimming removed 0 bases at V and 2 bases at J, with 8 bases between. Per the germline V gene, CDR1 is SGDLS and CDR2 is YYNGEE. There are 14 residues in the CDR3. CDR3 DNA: TGTGCCAGCAGCGTAGAAGCAGGGAACTATGGCTACACCTTC. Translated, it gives CASSVEAGNYGYTF.

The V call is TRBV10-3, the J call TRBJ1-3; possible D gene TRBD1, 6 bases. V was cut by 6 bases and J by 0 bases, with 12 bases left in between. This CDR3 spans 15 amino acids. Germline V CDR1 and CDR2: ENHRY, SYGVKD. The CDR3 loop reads CAIRPTGTSGNTIYF. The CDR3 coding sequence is TGTGCCATCAGGCCTACAGGGACCTCTGGAAACACCATATATTTT.

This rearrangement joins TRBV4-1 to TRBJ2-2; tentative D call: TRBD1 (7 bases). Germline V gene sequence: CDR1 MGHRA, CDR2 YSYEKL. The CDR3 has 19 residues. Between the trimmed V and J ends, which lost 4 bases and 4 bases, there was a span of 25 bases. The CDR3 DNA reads TGCGCCAGCAGCCTTTATGAGTCGGACAGGATCGGGGGCACCGGGGAGCTGTTTTTT. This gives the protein CASSLYESDRIGGTGELFF.

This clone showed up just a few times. CDR3 sequence (DNA): TGCAGCGTTGAACTCCGGGACATTCCCTACGAGCAGTACTTC. Amino acids: CSVELRDIPYEQYF. This chain connects TRBV29-1 to TRBJ2-7; weak D call: TRBD1 (6 bases). The V end lost 2 bases, the J end lost 2 bases, and 13 bases lay between the germline ends. The CDR3 has 14 amino acids. CDR1 is SQVTM, CDR2 ANQGSEA, per germline.

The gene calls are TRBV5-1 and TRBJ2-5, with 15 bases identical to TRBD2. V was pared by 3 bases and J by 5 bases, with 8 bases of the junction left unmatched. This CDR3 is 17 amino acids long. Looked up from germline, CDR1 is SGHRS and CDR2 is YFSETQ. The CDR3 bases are TGCGCCAGCAGCTCGGGACTAGCGGGGGGCAGATATGAGACCCAGTACTTC. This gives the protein CASSSGLAGGRYETQYF.

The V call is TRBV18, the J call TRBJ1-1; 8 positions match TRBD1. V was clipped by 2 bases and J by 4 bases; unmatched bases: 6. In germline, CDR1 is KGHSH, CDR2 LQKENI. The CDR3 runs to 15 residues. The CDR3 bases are TGTGCCAGCTCACCAACGACAGGGGTGAGCACTGAAGCTTTCTTT. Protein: CASSPTTGVSTEAFF.

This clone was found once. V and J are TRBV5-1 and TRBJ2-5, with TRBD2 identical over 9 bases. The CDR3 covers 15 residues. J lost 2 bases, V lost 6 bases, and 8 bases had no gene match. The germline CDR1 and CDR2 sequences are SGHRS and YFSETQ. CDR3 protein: CASTSSGGSQETQYF. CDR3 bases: TGCGCCAGCACCAGTAGCGGGGGATCACAAGAGACCCAGTACTTC.

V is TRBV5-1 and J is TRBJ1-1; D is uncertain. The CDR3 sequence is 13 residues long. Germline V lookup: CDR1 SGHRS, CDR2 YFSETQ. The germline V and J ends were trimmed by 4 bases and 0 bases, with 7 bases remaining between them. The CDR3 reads CASSGLLNTEAFF. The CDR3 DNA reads TGCGCCAGCAGCGGGCTATTGAACACTGAAGCTTTCTTT.

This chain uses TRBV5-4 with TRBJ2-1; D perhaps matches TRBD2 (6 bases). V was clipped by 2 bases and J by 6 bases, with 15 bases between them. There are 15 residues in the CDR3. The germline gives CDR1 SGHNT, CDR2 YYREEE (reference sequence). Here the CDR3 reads CASSFPNRDFNEQFF. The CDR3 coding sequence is TGTGCCAGCAGCTTCCCAAACCGGGACTTCAATGAGCAGTTCTTC.

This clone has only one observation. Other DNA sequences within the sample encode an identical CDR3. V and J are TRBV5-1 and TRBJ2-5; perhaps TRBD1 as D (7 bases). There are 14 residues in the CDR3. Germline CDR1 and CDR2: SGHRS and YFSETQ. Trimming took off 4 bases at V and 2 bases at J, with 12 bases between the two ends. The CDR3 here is CASSAGQPQETQYF. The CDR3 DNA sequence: TGCGCCAGCAGCGCGGGACAGCCTCAAGAGACCCAGTACTTC. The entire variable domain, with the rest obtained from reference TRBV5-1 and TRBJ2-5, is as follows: KAGVTQTPRYLIKTRGQQVTLSCSPISGHRSVSWYQQTPGQGLQFLFEYFSETQRNKGNFPGRFSGRQFSNSRSEMNVSTLELGDSALYLCASSAGQPQETQYFGPGTRLLVL.

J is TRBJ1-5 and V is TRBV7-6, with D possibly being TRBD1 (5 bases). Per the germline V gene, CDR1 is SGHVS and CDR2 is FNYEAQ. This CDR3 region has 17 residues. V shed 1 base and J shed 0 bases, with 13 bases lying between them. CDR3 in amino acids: CASSLEGRGHSNQPQHF. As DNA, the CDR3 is TGTGCCAGCAGCTTAGAGGGGAGGGGTCATAGCAATCAGCCCCAGCATTTT. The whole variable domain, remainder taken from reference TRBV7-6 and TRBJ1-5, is GAGVSQSPRYKVTKRGQDVALRCDPISGHVSLYWYRQALGQGPEFLTYFNYEAQQDKSGLPNDRFSAERPEGSISTLTIQRTEQRDSAMYRCASSLEGRGHSNQPQHFGDGTRLSIL.

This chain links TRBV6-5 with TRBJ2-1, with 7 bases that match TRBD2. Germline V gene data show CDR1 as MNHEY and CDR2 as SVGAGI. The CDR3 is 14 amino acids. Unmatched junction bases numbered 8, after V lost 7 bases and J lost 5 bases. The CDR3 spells CASTRDYENNEQFF. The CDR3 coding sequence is TGTGCCAGCACCCGGGACTACGAAAACAATGAGCAGTTCTTC.

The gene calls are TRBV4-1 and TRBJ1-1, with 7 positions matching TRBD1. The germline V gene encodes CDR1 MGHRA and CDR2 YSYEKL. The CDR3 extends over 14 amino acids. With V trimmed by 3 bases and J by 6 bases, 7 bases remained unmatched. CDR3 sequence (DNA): TGCGCCAGCAGCCACGCATTCCAGGGGGCTGAAGCTTTCTTT. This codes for CASSHAFQGAEAFF.